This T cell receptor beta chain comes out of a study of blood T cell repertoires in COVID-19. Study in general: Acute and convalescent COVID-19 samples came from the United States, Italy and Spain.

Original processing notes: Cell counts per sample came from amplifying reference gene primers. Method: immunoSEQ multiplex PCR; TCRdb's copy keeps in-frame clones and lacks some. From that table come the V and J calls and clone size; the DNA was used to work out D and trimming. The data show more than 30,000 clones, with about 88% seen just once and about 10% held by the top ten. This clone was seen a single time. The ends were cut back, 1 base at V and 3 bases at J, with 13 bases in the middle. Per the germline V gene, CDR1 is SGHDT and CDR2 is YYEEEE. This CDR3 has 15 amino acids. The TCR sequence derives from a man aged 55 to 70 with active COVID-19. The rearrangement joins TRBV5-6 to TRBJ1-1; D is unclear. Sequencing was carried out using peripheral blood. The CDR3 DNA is TGTGCCAGCAGCTTGTCTCGGGGTTTATACACTGAAGCTTTCTTT. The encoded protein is CASSLSRGLYTEAFF.